The clone carrying this TCR beta chain was seen many times. Antigen unknown. This sample stems from a study of T cell repertoires in cytomegalovirus infection. About the study: Public TCR beta signatures provided an indication of both CMV infection and a matching HLA type. Study results and caveats: CMV carriers with the relevant HLA were identified by cumulative public TCR beta family frequency. Ex vivo responses were dominated by HLA-C-restricted CMV-specific TCR beta clonotypes.

TCRdb reanalysed the reads using MiXCR and keeps one entry per CDR3 protein. The data contain approximately 630,000 distinct CDR3 sequences, 20% to 25% of them singletons. The sample consisted of CD8+ T cells from PBMCs. This sequence originates from a human donor in good health (CMV status not recorded). Some clones in this sample may be carry-over from other donors' samples.

CDR3 region: CASSALDRRPWNSPLHF. Here the CDR3 DNA reads TGTGCCAGCAGCGCGTTGGACAGGCGTCCTTGGAATTCACCCCTCCACTTT. The chain employs TRBV7-2 and TRBJ1-6; 7 bases are a match to TRBD1. With 5 bases clipped from V and 7 bases from J, the junction kept 14 bases outside the gene matches. The CDR3 runs 17 residues. Looked up from germline, CDR1 is SGHTA and CDR2 is FQGNSA.